Detailed here is one TCR beta chain. Germline assignment: CDR1 LNHNV and CDR2 YYDKDF (reference sequence). The CDR3 spans 13 residues. With 8 bases clipped from V and 7 bases from J, the junction kept 4 bases outside the gene matches. The data are from a study of control samples from healthy donors and cancer patients. Generated by immunoSEQ multiplex PCR, the TCRdb table keeps only in-frame clones and is missing some. The table has about 140,000 clones, approximately 92% seen once. The origin of this receptor is a man aged 30 to 45 in good health. The rearrangement joins TRBV15 to TRBJ2-1; 11 nucleotides match TRBD2. The sample was blood. CDR3 residues: CATGLAGNNEQFF. The CDR3 DNA is TGTGCCACCGGACTAGCGGGTAATAATGAGCAGTTCTTC.